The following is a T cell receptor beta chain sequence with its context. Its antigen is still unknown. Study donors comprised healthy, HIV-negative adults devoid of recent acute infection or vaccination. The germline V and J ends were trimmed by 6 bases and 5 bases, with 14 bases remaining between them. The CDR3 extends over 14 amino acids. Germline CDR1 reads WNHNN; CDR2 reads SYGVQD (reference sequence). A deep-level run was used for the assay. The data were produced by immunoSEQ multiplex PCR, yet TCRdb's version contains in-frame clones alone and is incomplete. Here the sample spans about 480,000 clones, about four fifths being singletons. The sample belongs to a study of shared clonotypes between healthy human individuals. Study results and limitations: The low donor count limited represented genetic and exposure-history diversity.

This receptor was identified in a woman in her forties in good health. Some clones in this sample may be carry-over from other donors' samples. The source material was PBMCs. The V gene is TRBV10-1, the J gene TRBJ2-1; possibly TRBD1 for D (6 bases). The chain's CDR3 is CASSRDTGNNEQFF. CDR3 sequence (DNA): TGCGCCAGCAGCCGGGACACGGGCAACAATGAGCAGTTCTTC.